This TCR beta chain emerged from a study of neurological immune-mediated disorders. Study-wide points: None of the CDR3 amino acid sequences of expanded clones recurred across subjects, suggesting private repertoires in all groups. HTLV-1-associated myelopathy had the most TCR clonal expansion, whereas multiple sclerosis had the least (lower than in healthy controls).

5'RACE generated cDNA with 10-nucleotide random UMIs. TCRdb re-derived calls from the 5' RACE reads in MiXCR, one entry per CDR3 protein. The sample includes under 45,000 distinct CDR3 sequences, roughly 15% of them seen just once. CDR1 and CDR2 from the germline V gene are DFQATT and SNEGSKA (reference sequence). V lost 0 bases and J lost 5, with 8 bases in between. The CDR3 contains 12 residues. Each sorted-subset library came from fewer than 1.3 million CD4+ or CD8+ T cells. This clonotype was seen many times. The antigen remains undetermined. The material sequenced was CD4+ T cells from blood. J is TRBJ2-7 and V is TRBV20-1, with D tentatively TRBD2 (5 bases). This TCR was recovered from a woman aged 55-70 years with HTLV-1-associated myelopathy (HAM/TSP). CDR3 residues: CSARDKRDEQYF. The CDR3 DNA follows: TGCAGTGCTAGAGATAAGAGGGACGAGCAGTACTTC.